This T cell receptor (beta chain) was captured in a study of T-cell reconstitution after alpha-beta-depleted transplantation in children. Broader study findings: After transplant, at about two months, alpha-beta T cells were reportedly derived from several hundred expanded graft clones.

This clonotype was picked up a small number of times. Its matching antigen is unknown. The V gene lost 9 bases and the J gene lost 7 bases, with 15 bases spanning the gap. This CDR3 is 13 amino acids long. From germline, CDR1 is KGHDR and CDR2 SFDVKD. Unique molecular identifiers were used to barcode this TCRbeta library. TCRdb re-called the PCR reads through MiXCR, storing one row per CDR3 protein. In the table there are about 830,000 distinct CDR3 sequences, about 16% of which are singletons. The source material was PBMCs, mostly from graft donor cells, sampled 360 days after TCRalphabeta/CD19-depleted stem cell transplant. This clonotype originated in a male patient aged 10 to 17 who had a stem cell transplant for acute lymphoblastic leukemia, so the T cells may come from the graft donor. The genes are TRBV24-1 and TRBJ2-1; D gene unclear. The CDR3 DNA follows: TGTGCCACCGAAAGTTACGGGCGAAATGAGCAGTTCTTC. Its protein product is CATESYGRNEQFF.